The 29 T cell receptor beta chains reported below all come from one sample, sequenced in a study of Graves' ophthalmopathy and Graves' hyperthyroidism. TCR beta CDR3 regions were amplified from RNA transcripts. HTBI primers primed a first-round RT-PCR, and a second-round multiplex PCR followed. TCRdb called the multiplex PCR reads again in MiXCR, with one record for every CDR3 protein. The sample consists of 300,000 to 400,000 distinct CDR3 sequences, under 20% of them appearing once. What was sequenced was peripheral blood. These receptors all stem from an adult man with Graves' ophthalmopathy.

This clonotype was seen repeatedly, ten times or more. The chain has TRBV6-2 or TRBV6-3 and TRBJ2-7, with 7 positions matching TRBD2. The CDR3 contains 13 residues. J lost 2 bases, V lost 8 bases, and 6 bases had no gene match. Germline loops: CDR1 MNHEY, CDR2 SVGEGT. CDR3 nucleotide sequence: TGTGCCAGCCAGCGGGGTTCAACCTACGAGCAGTACTTC. Encoded protein: CASQRGSTYEQYF.

This clonotype was detected ten times or more. The chain recombines TRBV20-1 with TRBJ1-1; D may be TRBD1 (6 bases). Germline lookup yields CDR1 DFQATT and CDR2 SNEGSKA (reference sequence). V shed 3 bases and J shed 0 bases, with 8 bases lying between them. The CDR3 loop spans 13 amino acids. CDR3 nucleotide sequence: TGCAGTGCTAGCGGGGGGCTGAACACTGAAGCTTTCTTT. This codes for CSASGGLNTEAFF.

This clonotype was found many times. The gene calls are TRBV27 and TRBJ2-2; TRBD1 might be the D (5 bases). This CDR3 is built from 14 residues. V was cut by 6 bases and J by 4 bases, with 12 bases left in between. CDR1 and CDR2 (germline): MNHEY, SMNVEV (reference sequence). The CDR3 bases are TGTGCCAGCAGCCGAAGACAGAGCACCGGGGAGCTGTTTTTT. Protein product: CASSRRQSTGELFF.

By frequency in the sample, this clonotype is medium-sized. The V gene is TRBV12-3 or TRBV12-4, the J gene TRBJ1-1; 8 bases are shared with TRBD1. After removal of 6 bases from V and 3 bases from J, the junction contained 6 bases not matched to a gene. The CDR3 is made up of 14 amino acids. The DNA for the CDR3 is TGTGCCAGCAGATCCGGGACAGGCGACACTGAAGCTTTCTTT. Its protein is CASRSGTGDTEAFF.

This clonotype was seen many times. CDR3 sequence reads: CASSLSPGPNSYEQYF. CDR3 DNA: TGCGCCAGCAGCTTGTCACCAGGGCCGAACTCCTACGAGCAGTACTTC. The V call is TRBV5-1, the J call TRBJ2-7; D may be TRBD1 (5 bases). The CDR3 sequence is 16 residues long. From germline, CDR1 is SGHRS and CDR2 YFSETQ. V lost 1 base to trimming and J lost 0 bases, with 14 bases between them.

There are many counts of this clonotype. This chain joins TRBV6-5 and TRBJ1-1; possibly TRBD1 for D (6 bases). The ends were cut back, 2 bases at V and 4 bases at J, with 11 bases in the middle. The CDR3 length is 14 residues. The V gene's germline CDR1 is MNHEY and CDR2 SVGAGI. This CDR3 reads CASSYGTGTTEAFF. The DNA for the CDR3 is TGTGCCAGCAGTTACGGTACAGGGACCACTGAAGCTTTCTTT.

The sample holds one count of this clonotype. The chain joins TRBV9 to TRBJ1-1; TRBD1 is a possible D gene (6 bases). Trimming stripped 6 bases from V and 0 bases from J, with 15 bases between. The germline gives CDR1 SGDLS, CDR2 YYNGEE. This CDR3 has 15 residues. In DNA form, the CDR3 reads TGTGCCAGCACCCTGGGGGGCCCCATGAACACTGAAGCTTTCTTT. Protein: CASTLGGPMNTEAFF.

In its sample, this clonotype was seen many times. The V gene is TRBV12-3 or TRBV12-4, the J gene TRBJ2-6; the D is unclear. V was cut by 8 bases and J by 1 base, with 9 bases left in between. The CDR3 covers 14 residues. The CDR3 sequence: CASESPSGANVLTF. The CDR3 DNA sequence: TGTGCCAGCGAGTCCCCTTCTGGGGCCAACGTCCTGACTTTC.

There are many counts of this clonotype. This rearrangement joins TRBV12-3 or TRBV12-4 to TRBJ2-3; no reliable D call. Trimming cost V 4 bases and J 0 bases, with 14 bases left between them. The CDR3 contains 16 residues. The CDR3 here is CASSWSATTSTDTQYF. Written as DNA, the CDR3 is TGTGCCAGCAGTTGGTCGGCCACGACTAGCACAGATACGCAGTATTTT.

This clonotype was seen repeatedly, ten times or more. This chain connects TRBV27 to TRBJ1-1, with D possibly being TRBD1 (6 bases). The length of the CDR3 is 14 residues. The V end was cut by 6 bases, the J end by 1 base, with 12 bases between. Per the germline V gene, CDR1 is MNHEY and CDR2 is SMNVEV (reference sequence). CDR3 in amino acids: CASRVRGSNTEAFF. The CDR3, as DNA: TGTGCCAGCAGGGTCAGGGGTTCGAACACTGAAGCTTTCTTT.

This clonotype came up many times. The chain uses TRBV2 and TRBJ1-5; D possibly corresponds to TRBD1 (5 bases). The CDR3 sequence is 15 residues long. Between the trimmed V and J ends, which lost 4 bases and 2 bases, there was a span of 12 bases. Germline CDR1 is SNHLY and CDR2 is FYNNEI. DNA for the CDR3: TGTGCCAGCAGTGTGCCGGGGGATGGCAATCAGCCCCAGCATTTT. Protein sequence: CASSVPGDGNQPQHF.

In this sample, this clonotype turned up many times. V usage is TRBV6-2 or TRBV6-3 and J usage is TRBJ1-1; D perhaps matches TRBD1 (5 bases). The CDR3 consists of 14 residues. The V and J ends lost 7 bases and 1 base respectively, with 13 bases between them. Germline-derived CDR1 and CDR2 are MNHEY and SVGEGT. CDR3 sequence reads: CASKLGGTNTEAFF. DNA of the CDR3: TGTGCCAGCAAGCTCGGGGGGACGAACACTGAAGCTTTCTTT.

This clonotype was recorded at least ten times. The rearrangement links TRBV6-5 to TRBJ2-7; the D is unclear. CDR3 length: 13 amino acids. Germline V gene data show CDR1 as MNHEY and CDR2 as SVGAGI. The ends were cut back, 0 bases at V and 6 bases at J, with 9 bases in the middle. CDR3 protein: CASSYSKLVEQYF. CDR3 sequence (DNA): TGTGCCAGCAGTTACTCGAAGCTGGTCGAGCAGTACTTC.

As concerns this clonotype: Its ends do not fully match the called genes, so a read error is possible. As DNA, the CDR3 is TGCGTCAGCAGCTTGATGGGACAGGGGAAAGAGACCCAGTACTTC. This translates into CVSSLMGQGKETQYF. The gene calls are TRBV5-1 and TRBJ2-5; 10 nucleotides agree with TRBD1. This CDR3 spans 15 amino acids. Germline CDR1 reads SGHRS; CDR2 reads YFSETQ.

In this sample, this clonotype turned up many times. The V call is TRBV20-1, the J call TRBJ1-5; 8 nucleotides agree with TRBD1. CDR3 length equals 15 residues. Germline V gene data show CDR1 as DFQATT and CDR2 as SNEGSKA (reference sequence). The trim removed 5 bases at V and 2 bases at J, leaving 8 bases unmatched. The CDR3 loop is CSAGTGLRGNQPQHF. The CDR3 nucleotides are TGCAGTGCTGGGACAGGTCTGAGGGGCAATCAGCCCCAGCATTTT.

On this clonotype: One junction end does not reproduce the germline sequence, and a read error may be involved. The chain recombines TRBV11-2 with TRBJ1-3; D is ambiguous. CDR3 length: 13 residues. In germline, CDR1 is SGHAT, CDR2 FQNNGV. Here the CDR3 reads CQQFRRQRNTIYF. DNA for the CDR3: TGCCAGCAGTTCCGGCGGCAGAGAAACACCATATATTTT.

In its sample, this clonotype was seen many times. CDR3 in amino acids: CSASLDSRQETQYF. DNA for the CDR3: TGCAGTGCTAGCTTAGACTCCAGACAAGAGACCCAGTACTTC. The chain employs TRBV20-1 and TRBJ2-5; D remains ambiguous. Deletions cut 3 bases from V and 2 bases from J, with 13 bases between. The length of the CDR3 is 14 residues. Germline V lookup: CDR1 DFQATT, CDR2 SNEGSKA (reference sequence).

The V call is TRBV6-2 or TRBV6-3, the J call TRBJ2-7; unclear D gene. V lost 0 bases and J 1 base, leaving 10 bases between the germline ends. The CDR3 sequence is 15 residues long. CDR1 and CDR2 from the germline V gene are MNHEY and SVGEGT. The CDR3 region is CASSYSLGGSYEQYF. Written as DNA, the CDR3 is TGTGCCAGCAGTTACTCCCTCGGCGGATCCTACGAGCAGTACTTC.

This chain uses TRBV4-2 with TRBJ1-1, with D possibly being TRBD1 (6 bases). In germline, CDR1 is LGHNA, CDR2 YNFKEQ. Trimming took 3 bases from V and 8 from J, leaving 13 bases between them. This CDR3 comprises 13 residues. The CDR3 protein is CASSQRKTGEAFF. The CDR3 bases are TGTGCCAGCAGCCAGCGAAAGACAGGCGAAGCTTTCTTT.

There are many counts of this clonotype. The chain is built from TRBV6-2 or TRBV6-3 and TRBJ1-2; the D is unclear. V was cut by 6 bases and J by 6 bases, with 14 bases left in between. Looked up from germline, CDR1 is MNHEY and CDR2 is SVGEGT. The CDR3 has 13 residues. The CDR3 sequence is CASSFTRENGYTF. The CDR3 DNA follows: TGTGCCAGCAGCTTCACACGGGAGAATGGCTACACCTTC.

This clonotype was observed at least ten times. This chain joins TRBV9 and TRBJ2-5, with TRBD2 matching 8 bases. Germline trimming cut 4 bases from V and 3 bases from J; bases unmatched to any gene: 14. In germline, CDR1 is SGDLS, CDR2 YYNGEE. The CDR3 contains 17 residues. The CDR3 reads CASSPGLMWREEETQYF. The CDR3 DNA reads as TGTGCCAGCAGCCCTGGCCTCATGTGGCGGGAGGAAGAGACCCAGTACTTC.

This clonotype was detected ten times or more. CDR3 DNA sequence: TGTGCCACCAGTGACCCCGACAGCGGGCAGTACTTC. Translation gives CATSDPDSGQYF. The chain employs TRBV24-1 and TRBJ2-7; tentatively, D is TRBD1 or TRBD2 (5 bases each). The CDR3 sequence is 12 residues long. Germline-derived CDR1 and CDR2 are KGHDR and SFDVKD. Trimming shortened V by 4 bases and J by 9 bases, and 12 bases separated the two germline ends.

This clonotype was detected ten times or more. The chain links TRBV5-1 to TRBJ2-7; D is uncertain. The V gene lost 0 bases and the J gene lost 3 bases, with 7 bases spanning the gap. Germline V gives CDR1 SGHRS, CDR2 YFSETQ. The CDR3 spans 13 residues. The CDR3 DNA sequence: TGCGCCAGCAGCTTGGATGGCCGCTACGAGCAGTACTTC. Translation: CASSLDGRYEQYF.

This clonotype was detected many times. This rearrangement joins TRBV12-3 or TRBV12-4 to TRBJ1-1; no reliable D call. The germline V and J ends were trimmed by 7 bases and 7 bases, with 19 bases remaining between them. This CDR3 has 14 residues. The DNA for the CDR3 is TGTGCCAGCACCCTCTCCGGACGTCGGGGTGAAGCTTTCTTT. Residues: CASTLSGRRGEAFF.

This clonotype was observed at least ten times. The chain combines TRBV7-9 with TRBJ2-7; D gene unclear. The V gene lost 2 bases and the J gene lost 2 bases, with 13 bases spanning the gap. In germline, CDR1 is SEHNR, CDR2 FQNEAQ (reference sequence). This CDR3 is 15 amino acids long. The CDR3 spells CASSLFIGATYEQYF. Written as DNA, the CDR3 is TGTGCCAGCAGCTTATTTATAGGCGCAACCTACGAGCAGTACTTC.

On this clonotype: The germline gene is not matched at one end of the junction; a read error may be the cause. The rearrangement links TRBV6-5 to TRBJ2-7; D unclear. Germline-derived CDR1 and CDR2 are MNHEY and SVGAGI. This CDR3 has 13 amino acids. The CDR3: CASSSHAGNEQSF. In DNA, the CDR3 is TGTGCCAGCAGTTCCCACGCTGGGAACGAGCAGTCCTTC.

In this sample, this clonotype turned up many times. This chain uses TRBV20-1 with TRBJ2-5, with 12 bases that match TRBD2. This CDR3 region has 15 residues. Trimming cost V 4 bases and J 2 bases; bases outside gene matches: 5. The germline V gene encodes CDR1 DFQATT and CDR2 SNEGSKA (reference sequence). As DNA, the CDR3 is TGCAGTGCTACAGGACTAGCGGGGATTCAAGAGACCCAGTACTTC. Protein product: CSATGLAGIQETQYF.

Ten or more counts support this clonotype. The genes are TRBV7-2 and TRBJ1-2; D unclear. From germline, CDR1 is SGHTA and CDR2 FQGNSA. This CDR3 contains 13 residues. Deletions cut 5 bases from V and 4 bases from J, with 11 bases between. The CDR3 sequence is CASSRPQTYGYTF. For the CDR3, the DNA is TGTGCCAGCAGCCGGCCACAGACCTATGGCTACACCTTC.

This clonotype was seen many times. The rearrangement joins TRBV12-3 or TRBV12-4 to TRBJ1-1; 8 bases match TRBD1. Losses at the gene ends were 6 bases for V and 0 bases for J; bases not matched to a gene: 6. This CDR3 region has 15 residues. Here the CDR3 reads CASRDDRGLNTEAFF. CDR3 nucleotides: TGTGCCAGCAGGGACGACAGGGGATTGAACACTGAAGCTTTCTTT.